A single sample gave rise to the 17 T cell receptor beta chains below, sequenced in a study of cytomegalovirus exposure and HLA in healthy donors. Primers included in the PCR were 60 Vbeta and 13 Jbeta primers. Method: immunoSEQ multiplex PCR; TCRdb's copy keeps in-frame clones and lacks some. The sample has around 200,000 clones; less than 90% are singletons. Sample: PBMCs. Receptor source: a woman under 40 in good health and CMV-seronegative.

This clone was detected a few times. The chain links TRBV5-8 to TRBJ1-2, with 7 bases lining up with TRBD1. The germline V gene has CDR1 SGHTS and CDR2 YDEGEE. Losses at the gene ends were 0 bases for V and 2 bases for J; bases not matched to a gene: 1. The CDR3 is 14 amino acids. The CDR3 bases are TGTGCCAGCAGCTTGGCAGGGGGAAACTATGGCTACACCTTC. As protein: CASSLAGGNYGYTF.

This clone has only one observation. CDR3 sequence: CASSLAGGPSSYEQYF. The CDR3 DNA reads TGTGCCAGCAGCTTAGCAGGGGGGCCTAGCTCCTACGAGCAGTACTTC. The chain uses TRBV7-3 and TRBJ2-7; a weak D match, TRBD1 (7 bases). The CDR3 loop spans 16 amino acids. The germline gives CDR1 SGHTA, CDR2 FQGTGA. V was pared by 2 bases and J by 0 bases, with 14 bases between. Full variable domain (outside the CDR3, taken from reference TRBV7-3 and TRBJ2-7): GAGVSQTPSNKVTEKGKYVELRCDPISGHTALYWYRQSLGQGPEFLIYFQGTGAADDSGLPNDRFFAVRPEGSVSTLKIQRTERGDSAVYLCASSLAGGPSSYEQYFGPGTRLTVT.

The rearrangement links TRBV9 to TRBJ2-1; 8 bases map to TRBD1. The V gene end was trimmed by 4 bases and the J gene end by 8 bases; junction bases not matched to a gene: 8. Germline loops: CDR1 SGDLS, CDR2 YYNGEE. The CDR3 loop spans 14 amino acids. The DNA for the CDR3 is TGTGCCAGCAGCACCCGGACAGGGTTCGATGAGCAGTTCTTC. Translation gives CASSTRTGFDEQFF.

Worth noting for this clone: The germline gene is not matched at one end of the junction; a read error may be the cause. The gene calls are TRBV19 and TRBJ2-3; 7 nucleotides line up with TRBD2. The CDR3 totals 13 residues. CDR1 LNHDA and CDR2 SQIVND come from the germline V gene (reference sequence). The chain's CDR3 is CTSSGAGADTQYF. Here the CDR3 DNA reads TGTACCAGTAGTGGGGCGGGAGCTGATACGCAGTATTTT.

V and J are TRBV5-1 and TRBJ2-1; the match to TRBD2 covers 14 bases. This CDR3 comprises 20 residues. Germline trimming cut 2 bases from V and 1 base from J; bases unmatched to any gene: 11. CDR1 and CDR2 from the germline V gene are SGHRS and YFSETQ. Here the CDR3 reads CASSFRPGLAGVRSYNEQFF. CDR3 nucleotide sequence: TGCGCCAGCAGCTTTAGACCGGGACTAGCGGGAGTTAGGTCCTACAATGAGCAGTTCTTC.

The rearrangement joins TRBV9 to TRBJ2-1; 11 bases fit TRBD2. Unmatched junction bases numbered 2, after V lost 1 base and J lost 8 bases. The CDR3 contains 14 residues. Germline-derived CDR1 and CDR2 are SGDLS and YYNGEE. The DNA of the CDR3 is TGTGCCAGCAGCGTAACTAGCGGGAGCCATGAGCAGTTCTTC. It encodes CASSVTSGSHEQFF. The whole variable domain, remainder taken from reference TRBV9 and TRBJ2-1, is DSGVTQTPKHLITATGQRVTLRCSPRSGDLSVYWYQQSLDQGLQFLIQYYNGEERAKGNILERFSAQQFPDLHSELNLSSLELGDSALYFCASSVTSGSHEQFFGPGTRLTVL.

The gene calls are TRBV28 and TRBJ2-2; D is ambiguous. CDR1 is MDHEN, CDR2 SYDVKM, per germline. V lost 5 bases and J lost 6, with 7 bases in between. This CDR3 has 12 amino acids. CDR3 sequence (DNA): TGTGCCAGCAGTAGCGTTCCCGGGGAGCTGTTTTTT. Protein product: CASSSVPGELFF.

The CDR3 here is CASSRTSGGLQETQYF. CDR3 nucleotides: TGTGCCAGCAGCCGTACTAGCGGGGGCCTCCAAGAGACCCAGTACTTC. The rearrangement uses TRBV13 and TRBJ2-5; TRBD2 aligns across 11 bases. Germline V gene sequence: CDR1 PRHDT, CDR2 FYEKMQ (reference sequence). V trimming: 5 bases; J trimming: 1 base; junction bases outside the gene matches: 6. CDR3 length: 16 residues.

On this clone itself: The sample holds other DNA sequences that translate to the same CDR3. The chain carries TRBV5-1 and TRBJ2-3, with 8 bases matching TRBD2. The V gene's germline CDR1 is SGHRS and CDR2 YFSETQ. The CDR3 has 16 amino acids. The ends lost 0 bases at V and 1 base at J; junction bases unmatched: 4. The CDR3, as DNA: TGCGCCAGCAGCTTGGTGGCGGGAGGTGGCACAGATACGCAGTATTTT. Residues: CASSLVAGGGTDTQYF.

This clone was observed a single time. V usage is TRBV19 and J usage is TRBJ2-6; D remains unclear. Between the trimmed V and J ends, which lost 5 bases and 0 bases, there was a span of 5 bases. The CDR3 loop spans 14 amino acids. Germline V lookup: CDR1 LNHDA, CDR2 SQIVND (reference sequence). The DNA for the CDR3 is TGTGCCAGTAGTCTATTCTCTGGGGCCAACGTCCTGACTTTC. Amino acid sequence: CASSLFSGANVLTF.

This chain uses TRBV10-1 with TRBJ2-3; 11 bases agree with TRBD2. The CDR3 runs 16 residues. Trimming took 2 bases from V and 6 from J; bases not matched to a gene: 7. Germline V CDR1 and CDR2: WNHNN, SYGVQD (reference sequence). DNA for the CDR3: TGCGCCAGCAGTGAGACGGCTAGCGGGGGGCTCGATACGCAGTATTTT. This sequence encodes CASSETASGGLDTQYF.

The V and J genes are TRBV7-9 and TRBJ2-3, with TRBD2 identical over 7 bases. V was clipped by 11 bases and J by 2 bases; unmatched bases: 10. This CDR3 is built from 14 residues. Per germline, CDR1 SEHNR and CDR2 FQNEAQ (reference sequence). The CDR3 nucleotides read TGTGCCGGGACTTGGGGGGGATCCACAGATACGCAGTATTTT. Translated, it gives CAGTWGGSTDTQYF.

This sequence joins TRBV13 and TRBJ2-5; possibly TRBD2 for D (6 bases). Germline V gene data show CDR1 as PRHDT and CDR2 as FYEKMQ (reference sequence). The CDR3 spans 14 residues. V lost 5 bases to trimming and J lost 0 bases, with 10 bases between them. For the CDR3, the DNA is TGTGCCAGCAGCGACCGGGACTACCAAGAGACCCAGTACTTC. Its translation is CASSDRDYQETQYF.

The genes are TRBV5-4 and TRBJ2-1, with D perhaps matching TRBD2 (7 bases). CDR1 SGHNT and CDR2 YYREEE come from the germline V gene (reference sequence). With 5 bases removed from V and 7 bases from J, the gap between germline ends came to 19 bases. This CDR3 comprises 15 residues. CDR3 region: CASREDGGAWNEQFF. The CDR3 nucleotides read TGTGCCAGCAGGGAGGATGGGGGGGCTTGGAATGAGCAGTTCTTC.

The V and J genes are TRBV19 and TRBJ1-2, with 9 bases that match TRBD1. Germline V gene data show CDR1 as LNHDA and CDR2 as SQIVND (reference sequence). This CDR3 region has 13 residues. The junction had 8 bases not matched to a gene; V was cut back by 7 bases and J by 8 bases. For the CDR3, the DNA is TGTGCCAGTACTCCGGACAGGGGAGGCGGCTACACCTTC. Translating it yields CASTPDRGGGYTF.

This chain links TRBV28 with TRBJ1-4; the D gene is possibly TRBD1 (6 bases). The length of the CDR3 is 14 residues. In germline, CDR1 is MDHEN, CDR2 SYDVKM. Trimming took off 5 bases at V and 8 bases at J, with 15 bases between the two ends. CDR3 region: CASSARGGREKLFF. As DNA, the CDR3 is TGTGCCAGCAGTGCCCGGGGGGGGCGCGAAAAACTGTTTTTT.

This chain joins TRBV10-2 and TRBJ2-7; D is possibly TRBD1 (6 bases). The ends were cut back, 2 bases at V and 4 bases at J, with 9 bases in the middle. The CDR3 totals 13 residues. Per germline, CDR1 WSHSY and CDR2 SAAADI. The CDR3 reads CASSEGTLYEQYF. The CDR3, as DNA: TGCGCCAGCAGTGAGGGGACACTGTACGAGCAGTACTTC.